This entry features one T cell receptor beta chain sequence. There is no known antigen for this receptor. Qualities for individual bases were not recorded, and no much larger clone is one base off. The data stem from a study of shared clonotypes between healthy human individuals (dated by TCRdb to about 2020). For the wider study: The cohort included three men and a couple of women between 18 and 49 years of age. For each donor, CD4 naive and CD4 memory were each given three plates, CD8 naive was given two plates, and CD8 memory was given one plate. To estimate repertoire size and how much clonotypes are shared between individuals, the study performed deep sequencing of blood TCR repertoires from about five healthy adults. To increase sequencing depth and limit assay-specific biases, TCR repertoire library preparation and sequencing were carried out by different laboratories using diverse techniques. Leukapheresis yielded between about 0.94 and 9.5 billion PBMCs per donor. General conclusions and limits of the study: Compared with non-shared clonotypes, the clonotypes found in all four sorted-subset donors had higher generation probabilities. Sampling was restricted to blood, and TCR repertoires in tissue are likely to differ from TCR repertoires in blood. Incomplete sequencing was indicated by rarefaction of sorted-subset datasets, despite the large sequencing depth. Based on pairwise subsampling, the degree of clonotype sharing among donors was expected to be affected by sequencing depth. The genetic and exposure-history diversity represented was limited by the small number of donors. When four donors were compared, the shared fraction of clonotypes was about 5.4% for naive CD4, roughly 3.3% for naive CD8, more than 2% for memory CD4, and approximately 0.4% for memory CD8. Naive subsets generally had larger estimated clonotype richness than memory subsets.

CDR1 SGHTA and CDR2 FQGTGA are derived from the germline V gene. After removal of 4 bases from V and 7 bases from J, the junction retains 8 bases not matched to a gene. Its CDR3 holds 14 amino acids, cysteine through phenylalanine. The retained sequence is limited to the CDR3, 42 bases, with the frame set at the first base. Using the deep immunoSEQ assay, multiplex PCR amplified TCR CDR3 regions from genomic DNA. Extracted genomic DNA from each cell subset was distributed evenly across all wells of several immunoSEQ 96-well plates, and each plate was treated as a replicate. Each replicate PCR for sorted subsets received 200 ng genomic DNA, equal to 30,000 or so T cell genomes. Purified libraries were quantified with a Qubit 3.0 fluorometer, sized on a Bioanalyzer 2100, and re-quantified with the KAPA Library Quantification kit. Every immunoSEQ 96-well plate was sequenced on a dedicated single-read 150-cycle Illumina NextSeq 550 flow cell. From the authors' description of their analysis: Because the immunoSEQ output included only junctional sequences and no quality scores, the filtering could not be the same as the filtering used for full-length reads. Sequences were annotated with PyIR, a Python wrapper for IgBLAST v1.9, using IMGT germline references to assign V/J genes and CDR3. Any read was removed if the V/J assignment was weak (E-value above 1e-6), the CDR3 was missing, or the read contained stop codons, out-of-frame junctions, or ambiguous translated residues. V3J clonotypes were defined by identical inferred V gene, J gene, and CDR3 amino acid sequence. The percentage overlap between two repertoires was calculated by dividing the number of shared unique clonotypes by the size of the smaller repertoire. Repertoire richness was assessed with RTK rarefaction, the Chao1 estimator, and Recon v2.1 estimates of unobserved clonotypes. Generation probabilities were computed with OLGA for all TCRbeta clonotypes obtained by the gDNA method from four donors. TCRdb provides this immuneACCESS table in a form limited to in-frame rearrangements. Some clones are lacking; in checked studies, under half of them reflect an unresolved V gene, and why the rest are absent is not known. V and J calls and clone size are copied from that table; D and trimming were computed from the DNA. The sample table shows 1.6 million or so clones, and roughly 96% are seen once. The biggest ten clones account for over 1% of the sample.

The donors were healthy, HIV-negative adults with no recently reported acute infections or vaccinations. Every donor was a Caucasian adult residing in Nashville, Tennessee, USA. Magnetic negative selection was used to enrich CD4+ T cells, after which naive cells were positively selected on CD45RA and the negative fraction became the memory subset. After blood collection by leukapheresis, PBMCs were isolated using Ficoll-Histopaque density gradient centrifugation and then cryopreserved in the vapor phase of liquid nitrogen. Purity and quantity of every magnetically sorted T cell population were checked by analytical flow cytometry. From each sorted fraction, genomic DNA was isolated and quantified by UV absorbance on a Nanodrop 2000c.

This TCR was recovered from a man aged 30 to 39 in good health. What was sequenced was naive CD4+ T cells sorted from blood. The cell subset or site label on this specimen signifies: CD45RA+ positively selected. This chain is built from TRBV7-3 and TRBJ2-7, and TRBD1 aligns with 9 junction nucleotides. The nucleotide sequence reads TGTGCCAGCAGCTCAACCCCCGGGACAGGGGAGCAGTACTTC. Its translation reads: CASSSTPGTGEQYF.